This T cell receptor beta chain derives from a study of shared clonotypes between healthy human individuals (dated by TCRdb to 2020 to 2022). A note on the overall study: A few men and two women, aged 18 to 49 years, made up the cohort. For each donor, CD4 naive and CD4 memory were each run on three plates, CD8 naive on two plates, and CD8 memory on one plate. To estimate repertoire size and how much clonotypes are shared between individuals, the study performed deep sequencing of blood TCR repertoires from roughly five healthy adults. Libraries were prepared and TCR repertoires were sequenced by different laboratories using diverse techniques, in order to increase sequencing depth and limit assay-specific biases. Each donor's leukapheresis produced roughly between roughly 0.9 and 8.9 billion PBMCs. The research as a whole found: About 5% of naive CD4, more than 3% of naive CD8, around 2.3% of memory CD4, and 0.4% of memory CD8 clonotypes were shared across a handful of donors. Clonotypes shared by all four sorted-subset donors showed higher generation probabilities than non-shared clonotypes. Incomplete sequencing was indicated by rarefaction of sorted-subset datasets, despite the large sequencing depth. The small number of donors limited the genetic and exposure-history diversity represented. Naive subsets generally had larger estimated clonotype richness than memory subsets. Sampling was restricted to blood, and TCR repertoires in tissue are likely to differ from TCR repertoires in blood. Pairwise subsampling led to the expectation that sequencing depth would affect the degree of clonotype sharing among donors.

Spanning cysteine to phenylalanine, the CDR3 consists of 15 amino acids. CDR3 DNA is the only sequence kept; it has 45 bases, read in frame from the first base. The CDR1 and CDR2 encoded by the germline V gene are SGHRS and YFSETQ. Trimming at the junction amounts to 3 bases on V and 0 bases on J, and the germline ends lie 10 bases apart. With regard to this clone: Its cognate antigen has yet to be identified. Base quality data are lacking; no much larger clone is found one base away. The sample carries other DNA sequences with the same CDR3.

TCR CDR3 regions were amplified from genomic DNA by multiplex PCR using the deep immunoSEQ assay. Extracted genomic DNA from each cell subset was distributed evenly across all wells of several immunoSEQ 96-well plates, and each plate was treated as a replicate. For sorted subsets, approximately 200 ng of genomic DNA, equivalent to roughly 30,000 T cell genomes, went into each replicate PCR. The purified libraries were quantified using a Qubit 3.0 fluorometer, sized with a Bioanalyzer 2100, and then quantified again using the KAPA Library Quantification kit. A separate single-read 150-cycle Illumina NextSeq 550 flow cell was used to sequence each immunoSEQ 96-well plate. The paper's processing steps were these. Because only junctional sequences without quality scores were contained in the immunoSEQ output, filtering matching that applied to full-length reads could not be performed. To assign V/J genes and CDR3, sequences were annotated against IMGT germline references using PyIR, a Python wrapper for IgBLAST v1.9. Reads with weak V/J assignments (E-value above 1e-6), missing CDR3, stop codons, out-of-frame junctions, or ambiguous translated residues were removed. V3J clonotypes were defined as sequences sharing the same inferred V gene, J gene, and CDR3 amino acid sequence. Percentage overlap between repertoires was computed as shared unique clonotypes divided by the size of the smaller repertoire. RTK rarefaction, the Chao1 estimator, and Recon v2.1 estimates of unobserved clonotypes were used to assess repertoire richness. For all TCRbeta clonotypes obtained by the gDNA method from a few donors, generation probabilities were computed with OLGA. Imported from immuneACCESS, the table was reduced by TCRdb to in-frame sequences with V and J called. These copies leave out some clones; in studies compared against another copy, an unresolved V gene accounts for under half, and the cause of the remainder is not known. V and J calls and clone size are those listed in that table; D and trimming were worked out from the DNA. Within this sample are about 660,000 clones, with roughly 70% of them counted one time only. Together, the top ten hold around 1.6% of the sample.

The donors were healthy, HIV-negative adults who had no recently reported acute infections or vaccinations. Only Caucasian adults living in Nashville, Tennessee, USA were represented among the donors. Magnetic negative selection was used to enrich CD4+ T cells, after which naive cells were positively selected on CD45RA and the negative fraction became the memory subset. Blood was obtained by leukapheresis, after which PBMCs were separated by Ficoll-Histopaque density gradient centrifugation and cryopreserved in liquid nitrogen vapor phase. Purity and quantity of every magnetically sorted T cell population were checked by analytical flow cytometry. From each sorted fraction, genomic DNA was isolated and quantified by UV absorbance on a Nanodrop 2000c.

The sequencing sample was made of memory CD4+ T cells sorted from blood. The sample's cell subset or site label, decoded: CD45RA-negative fraction. The clonotype originates from a young woman in good health. The V gene is TRBV5-1 and the J gene is TRBJ2-1; no confident D gene assignment can be made. DNA sequence: TGCGCCAGCAGCTCAGACTCAAGCTCCTACAATGAGCAGTTCTTC. Its coded protein is CASSSDSSSYNEQFF.